A selection of T cell receptor beta chains follows, all from one sample in a study of cytomegalovirus exposure and HLA in healthy donors. The method was immunoSEQ multiplex PCR; TCRdb's version includes in-frame clones alone and lacks a portion of them. The top ten clones hold 1.4% of a sample with fewer than 150,000 clones, more than 70% of them seen once. What was sequenced was PBMCs. These receptors all stem from a man aged 30 to 45 in good health and CMV-seronegative. Both conserved end residues are part of each CDR3. Each record gives: J gene, D gene, V gene, clone size, CDR3 protein, CDR3 DNA. D genes are given only for firm matches. Rows give clone size only sometimes, using once, few, many, or a class for an expanded clone.

j_gene: TRBJ2-7; d_gene: .; v_gene: TRBV2; abundance: .; CDR3aa: CASTSFYSTREQYF; CDR3nt: TGTGCCAGCACTTCCTTCTACAGCACAAGGGAGCAGTACTTC
j_gene: TRBJ2-3; d_gene: TRBD2; v_gene: TRBV5-4; abundance: .; CDR3aa: CASSFKRERFTDTQYF; CDR3nt: TGTGCCAGCAGCTTTAAGCGGGAGAGGTTCACAGATACGCAGTATTTT
j_gene: TRBJ2-3; d_gene: TRBD2; v_gene: TRBV11-2; abundance: .; CDR3aa: CASSFLAGVLDTQYF; CDR3nt: TGTGCCAGCAGCTTCCTAGCGGGAGTATTGGATACGCAGTATTTT
j_gene: TRBJ1-3; d_gene: .; v_gene: TRBV30; abundance: .; CDR3aa: CAWSVHSGNTIYF; CDR3nt: TGTGCCTGGAGTGTTCACTCTGGAAACACCATATATTTT
j_gene: TRBJ1-3; d_gene: .; v_gene: TRBV6-4; abundance: .; CDR3aa: CASSPSGFSGNTIYF; CDR3nt: TGTGCCAGCAGTCCATCAGGGTTTTCTGGAAACACCATATATTTT
j_gene: TRBJ2-1; d_gene: TRBD2; v_gene: TRBV11-2; abundance: .; CDR3aa: CASSPRFDGSGNNEQFF; CDR3nt: TGTGCCAGCAGCCCCCGCTTCGATGGTAGCGGGAACAATGAGCAGTTCTTC
j_gene: TRBJ1-1; d_gene: TRBD1; v_gene: TRBV5-1; abundance: .; CDR3aa: CASSLTGVGTEAFF; CDR3nt: TGCGCCAGCAGCTTGACAGGGGTCGGCACTGAAGCTTTCTTT
j_gene: TRBJ2-1; d_gene: .; v_gene: TRBV30; abundance: .; CDR3aa: CAWSLARSEQFF; CDR3nt: TGTGCCTGGAGTTTAGCGCGGAGTGAGCAGTTCTTC
j_gene: TRBJ2-1; d_gene: .; v_gene: TRBV9; abundance: .; CDR3aa: CASSATEGSRGYNEQFF; CDR3nt: TGTGCCAGCAGCGCCACAGAGGGAAGTAGAGGCTACAATGAGCAGTTCTTC
j_gene: TRBJ1-2; d_gene: TRBD1; v_gene: TRBV6-1; abundance: .; CDR3aa: CASSRSGTGDGYTF; CDR3nt: TGTGCCAGCAGCCGATCCGGGACAGGGGACGGCTACACCTTC
j_gene: TRBJ1-1; d_gene: TRBD1; v_gene: TRBV13; abundance: .; CDR3aa: CASSSRQGGKTEAFF; CDR3nt: TGTGCCAGCAGCTCACGACAGGGAGGAAAGACTGAAGCTTTCTTT
j_gene: TRBJ2-5; d_gene: .; v_gene: TRBV5-1; abundance: .; CDR3aa: CASSYLGGTQETQYF; CDR3nt: TGCGCCAGCAGCTATCTCGGCGGGACCCAAGAGACCCAGTACTTC
j_gene: TRBJ2-6; d_gene: TRBD2; v_gene: TRBV9; abundance: .; CDR3aa: CASSVELGLAGLRGANVLTF; CDR3nt: TGTGCCAGCAGCGTAGAGCTGGGACTAGCGGGACTACGTGGGGCCAACGTCCTGACTTTC
j_gene: TRBJ2-3; d_gene: TRBD2; v_gene: TRBV5-4; abundance: once; CDR3aa: CASSSPLAEGTDTQYF; CDR3nt: TGTGCCAGCAGCTCCCCTCTAGCGGAAGGGACAGATACGCAGTATTTT
j_gene: TRBJ2-5; d_gene: .; v_gene: TRBV18; abundance: once; CDR3aa: CASSPPTNRQETQYF; CDR3nt: TGTGCCAGCTCACCACCAACGAACAGGCAAGAGACCCAGTACTTC
j_gene: TRBJ2-1; d_gene: TRBD2; v_gene: TRBV7-3; abundance: .; CDR3aa: CASSSLAGGGYEQFF; CDR3nt: TGTGCCAGCAGCTCGCTAGCGGGAGGAGGCTATGAGCAGTTCTTC
j_gene: TRBJ1-1; d_gene: .; v_gene: TRBV19; abundance: .; CDR3aa: CASRSPPHAGSTEAFF; CDR3nt: TGTGCCAGTAGGTCTCCCCCTCACGCGGGGAGTACTGAAGCTTTCTTT
j_gene: TRBJ1-2; d_gene: .; v_gene: TRBV19; abundance: .; CDR3aa: CASSPGATYGYTF; CDR3nt: TGTGCCAGTAGTCCGGGAGCCACCTATGGCTACACCTTC
j_gene: TRBJ1-6; d_gene: .; v_gene: TRBV7-8; abundance: .; CDR3aa: CASSMTPGRSPLHF; CDR3nt: TGTGCCAGCAGCATGACACCAGGGCGATCACCCCTCCACTTT
j_gene: TRBJ2-1; d_gene: TRBD2; v_gene: TRBV7-2; abundance: .; CDR3aa: CASSLGLAISDEQFF; CDR3nt: TGTGCCAGCAGCTTAGGACTAGCCATATCAGATGAGCAGTTCTTC
j_gene: TRBJ1-1; d_gene: .; v_gene: TRBV27; abundance: .; CDR3aa: CASTPQGSTEAFF; CDR3nt: TGTGCCAGCACCCCCCAGGGGAGCACTGAAGCTTTCTTT
j_gene: TRBJ2-7; d_gene: TRBD2; v_gene: TRBV7-2; abundance: .; CDR3aa: CASSPTSGSSYEQYF; CDR3nt: TGTGCCAGCAGCCCGACTAGCGGGAGCTCCTACGAGCAGTACTTC
j_gene: TRBJ2-3; d_gene: .; v_gene: TRBV9; abundance: .; CDR3aa: CASSVGRSGLTDTQYF; CDR3nt: TGTGCCAGCAGCGTAGGGCGGTCAGGGTTAACAGATACGCAGTATTTT
j_gene: TRBJ2-5; d_gene: TRBD2; v_gene: TRBV23-1; abundance: .; CDR3aa: CASTPKGASGRGETQYF; CDR3nt: TGCGCCAGCACCCCTAAAGGGGCTAGCGGGAGGGGGGAGACCCAGTACTTC
j_gene: TRBJ1-4; d_gene: .; v_gene: TRBV12-1; abundance: .; CDR3aa: CASSFALGQGTTNEKLFF; CDR3nt: TGTGCCAGCAGCTTTGCGCTCGGGCAGGGGACGACTAATGAAAAACTGTTTTTT
j_gene: TRBJ1-5; d_gene: .; v_gene: TRBV19; abundance: .; CDR3aa: CASSIGQGNQPQHF; CDR3nt: TGTGCCAGTAGTATAGGACAGGGCAATCAGCCCCAGCATTTT
j_gene: TRBJ2-7; d_gene: .; v_gene: TRBV21-1; abundance: .; CDR3aa: CASSGTGGHEQYF; CDR3nt: TGTGCCAGCAGCGGTACAGGGGGCCACGAGCAGTACTTC
j_gene: TRBJ2-1; d_gene: TRBD2; v_gene: TRBV5-1; abundance: .; CDR3aa: CASSSQAGGGNEQFF; CDR3nt: TGCGCCAGCAGCTCCCAAGCGGGAGGGGGAAATGAGCAGTTCTTC
j_gene: TRBJ2-7; d_gene: .; v_gene: TRBV11-1; abundance: .; CDR3aa: CASSLESVYEQYF; CDR3nt: TGTGCCAGCAGCTTAGAATCCGTCTACGAGCAGTACTTC
j_gene: TRBJ1-1; d_gene: .; v_gene: TRBV6-4; abundance: once; CDR3aa: CASSDSIGGTEAFF; CDR3nt: TGTGCCAGCAGTGACTCGATAGGGGGCACTGAAGCTTTCTTT
j_gene: TRBJ1-3; d_gene: TRBD1; v_gene: TRBV30; abundance: .; CDR3aa: CAWSRQGAYGNTIYF; CDR3nt: TGTGCCTGGAGTAGACAGGGGGCTTATGGAAACACCATATATTTT
j_gene: TRBJ1-5; d_gene: TRBD1; v_gene: TRBV5-1; abundance: .; CDR3aa: CASSSGPLGQPSNQPQHF; CDR3nt: TGCGCCAGCAGCTCAGGACCATTGGGACAGCCTAGCAATCAGCCCCAGCATTTT
j_gene: TRBJ2-1; d_gene: TRBD2; v_gene: TRBV6-5; abundance: .; CDR3aa: CASSSGLAGYNEQFF; CDR3nt: TGTGCCAGCAGTTCGGGACTAGCGGGCTACAATGAGCAGTTCTTC